The entry that follows covers one T cell receptor (beta chain) sequence. The data derive from a study of blood T cells in healthy people across ages. The use of a sample-barcoded 5' primer and a J-beta primer mix characterized a second PCR of about 7 to 12 cycles. TCRdb independently ran MiXCR on the 5' RACE reads; one entry per CDR3 protein. Altogether roughly 800,000 distinct CDR3 sequences are present, roughly 64% being singletons, with the ten largest covering about 20%. The V gene lost 11 bases and the J gene lost 7 bases, with 15 bases spanning the gap. Germline CDR1 MNHEY, CDR2 SMNVEV (reference sequence). This CDR3 is 11 amino acids long.

This TCR came from a man in his thirties or forties in good health. V usage is TRBV27 and J usage is TRBJ2-7, with D perhaps matching TRBD1 (6 bases). Source material: blood. As DNA, the CDR3 is TGTGCCGTACAGGGTGTTGGGGAGCAGTACTTC. It yields the protein CAVQGVGEQYF.